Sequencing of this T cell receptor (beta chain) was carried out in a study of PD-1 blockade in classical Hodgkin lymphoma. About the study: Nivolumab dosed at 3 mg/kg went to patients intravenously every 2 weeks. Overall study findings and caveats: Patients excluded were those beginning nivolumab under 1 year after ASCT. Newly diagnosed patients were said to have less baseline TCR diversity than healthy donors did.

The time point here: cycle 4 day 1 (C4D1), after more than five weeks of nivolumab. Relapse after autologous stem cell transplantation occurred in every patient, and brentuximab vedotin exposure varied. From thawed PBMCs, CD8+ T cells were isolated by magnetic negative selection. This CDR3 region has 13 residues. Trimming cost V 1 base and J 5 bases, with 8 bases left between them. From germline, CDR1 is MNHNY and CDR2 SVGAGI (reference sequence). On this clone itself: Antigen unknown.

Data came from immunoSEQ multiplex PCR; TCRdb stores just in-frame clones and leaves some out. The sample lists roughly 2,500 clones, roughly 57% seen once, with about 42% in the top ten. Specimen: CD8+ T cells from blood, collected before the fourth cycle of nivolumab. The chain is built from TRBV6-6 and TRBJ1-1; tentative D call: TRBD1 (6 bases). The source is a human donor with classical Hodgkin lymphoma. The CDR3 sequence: CASSYYRGTEAFF. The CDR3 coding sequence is TGTGCCAGCAGTTACTATAGGGGGACTGAAGCTTTCTTT.